The 8 T cell receptor beta chains given below trace back to one sample, sequenced in a study of blood T cell repertoires in COVID-19. Repertoires were generated with immunoSEQ multiplex PCR, while TCRdb's copy carries only in-frame clones and drops some. In the table there are more than 150,000 clones, less than 90% of which are singletons. Material for sequencing was peripheral blood. These receptors were collected from a man between 18 and 35 years old with active or convalescent COVID-19.

The V call is TRBV19, the J call TRBJ2-3, with D unresolved. The V gene lost 1 base and the J gene lost 4 bases, with 12 bases spanning the gap. Looked up from germline, CDR1 is LNHDA and CDR2 is SQIVND (reference sequence). The CDR3 spans 15 residues. CDR3 loop: CASSIALVAADTQYF. The CDR3 DNA is TGTGCCAGTAGTATAGCCCTCGTGGCAGCAGATACGCAGTATTTT.

The chain is built from TRBV4-1 and TRBJ1-2, with a weak D call TRBD1 (6 bases). Germline loops: CDR1 MGHRA, CDR2 YSYEKL. Trimming removed 3 bases at V and 5 bases at J, with 22 bases between. The CDR3 is 17 residues long. Written as DNA, the CDR3 is TGCGCCAGCAGCCACGGGGGGAGGGGGGACTTCAGTTATGGCTACACCTTC. Amino acid sequence: CASSHGGRGDFSYGYTF.

The chain couples TRBV14 to TRBJ2-1; 10 bases match TRBD2. This CDR3 comprises 16 residues. Germline values: CDR1 SGHDN, CDR2 FVKESK. Unmatched junction bases numbered 6, after V lost 3 bases and J lost 4 bases. The CDR3: CASSQWLAGEYNEQFF. CDR3 coding DNA: TGTGCCAGCAGCCAGTGGCTAGCGGGGGAGTACAATGAGCAGTTCTTC.

This clone showed up just once. The V and J genes are TRBV4-3 and TRBJ2-2; 11 nucleotides line up with TRBD2. The CDR3 sequence is 16 residues long. Losses at the gene ends were 4 bases for V and 1 base for J; bases not matched to a gene: 2. Germline CDR1 is LGHNA and CDR2 is YSLEER. The CDR3 spells CASSRGLAENTGELFF. CDR3 nucleotide sequence: TGCGCCAGCAGCCGGGGACTAGCGGAGAACACCGGGGAGCTGTTTTTT.

CDR3: CASSLSGGGYGYTF. The CDR3 coding sequence is TGTGCCAGCAGTTTATCAGGGGGCGGATATGGCTACACCTTC. The rearrangement links TRBV28 to TRBJ1-2, with TRBD1 identical over 8 bases. The length of the CDR3 is 14 residues. Germline V gives CDR1 MDHEN, CDR2 SYDVKM. V was clipped by 1 base and J by 5 bases; unmatched bases: 3.

The V gene is TRBV12-5, the J gene TRBJ2-1; 9 nucleotides line up with TRBD2. The J segment lost 3 bases and the V segment lost 2 bases, leaving 8 bases of the junction unmatched. CDR1 LGHNT and CDR2 FRNRAP come from the germline V gene. The CDR3 is made up of 17 amino acids. The CDR3 DNA reads as TGTGCTAGTGGTTTGTCCCGCGCGGGGGGGAACTACAATGAGCAGTTCTTC. As protein: CASGLSRAGGNYNEQFF.

The chain joins TRBV19 to TRBJ1-4, with a weak D call TRBD1 (5 bases). CDR3 length: 15 residues. Per the germline V gene, CDR1 is LNHDA and CDR2 is SQIVND (reference sequence). The V and J ends lost 5 bases and 0 bases respectively, with 10 bases between them. The CDR3 here is CASSFGHSTNEKLFF. In DNA form, the CDR3 reads TGTGCCAGTAGTTTCGGACACTCAACTAATGAAAAACTGTTTTTT.

The rearrangement links TRBV12-3 or TRBV12-4 to TRBJ2-5, with 8 bases fitting TRBD1. The CDR3 totals 13 residues. V was pared by 5 bases and J by 5 bases, with 4 bases of the junction left unmatched. The CDR3 reads CASSRTGKETQYF. The CDR3 bases are TGTGCCAGCAGTCGGACAGGGAAGGAGACCCAGTACTTC.